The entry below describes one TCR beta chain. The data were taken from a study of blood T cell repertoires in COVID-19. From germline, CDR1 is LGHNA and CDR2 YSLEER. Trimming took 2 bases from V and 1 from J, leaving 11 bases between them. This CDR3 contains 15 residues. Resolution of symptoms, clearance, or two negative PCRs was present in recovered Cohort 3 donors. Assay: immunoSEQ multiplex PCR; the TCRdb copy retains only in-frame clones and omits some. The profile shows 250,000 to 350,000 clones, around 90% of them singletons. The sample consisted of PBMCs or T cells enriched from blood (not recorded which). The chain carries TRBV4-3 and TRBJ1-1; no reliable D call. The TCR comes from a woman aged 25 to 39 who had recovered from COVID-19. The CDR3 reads CASSQRRRTNTEAFF. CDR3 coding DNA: TGCGCCAGCAGCCAACGCAGGCGCACGAACACTGAAGCTTTCTTT.